This T cell receptor (beta chain) came from a study of OX40 agonist ivuxolimab in advanced cancers. Study at large: Ivuxolimab is an agonistic anti-OX40 (CD134) antibody, and patients were treated with it. Males comprised about 78% of the group, whose mean age was approximately 60 years (range roughly 20 to 85). Three patients, one with hepatocellular carcinoma and two with cutaneous melanoma, achieved partial responses. The study's findings and limits: At 0.1 to 3.0 mg/kg, clonal expansion of CD4+ and CD8+ blood T cells had occurred by week 6.

Germline V gene data show CDR1 as MRHNA and CDR2 as SNTAGT. V was shortened by 4 bases and J by 8 bases, with 22 bases between the two germline ends. This CDR3 has 16 residues. Turning to this clone: The antigen remains undetermined.

The method was immunoSEQ multiplex PCR; TCRdb's version includes in-frame clones alone and lacks a portion of them. There are 60,000 to 75,000 clones in the sample; over 75% occur only once, and around 1% lies in the top ten. Here the sequenced sample was CD4+ or CD8+ T cells sorted from blood, taken in a trial of the OX40 agonist ivuxolimab. This chain links TRBV6-4 with TRBJ2-3; maybe TRBD2 (5 bases). The receptor was isolated from an adult with an advanced solid tumor such as melanoma, head and neck, liver or kidney cancer. The CDR3 here is CASSGWDWTLWGTQYF. In nucleotides, the CDR3 is TGTGCCAGCAGTGGCTGGGATTGGACTCTCTGGGGTACGCAGTATTTT.